This T cell receptor (beta chain) emerged from a study of radiation and T cells in renal cell carcinoma. CDR3 length: 16 residues. The germline V gene encodes CDR1 SGHVS and CDR2 FQNEAQ. Between the trimmed V and J ends, which lost 5 bases and 4 bases, there was a span of 17 bases. In regard to this clone: What it binds is not known.

Profiled with immunoSEQ multiplex PCR; TCRdb holds only in-frame clones, not every one. The profile covers about 34,000 clones, with roughly 80% appearing a single time and about 30% taken by the ten largest. Time point meaning: blood 4 weeks post-SBRT, at nephrectomy. The sample's treatment: 15 Gy SBRT to primary tumor, nephrectomy 4 weeks later. Nephrectomy followed 15 Gy stereotactic body radiation by 4 weeks. This renal cell carcinoma was of the clear cell type. Broader study findings: Baseline intratumoral clonotype presence is unknown without pretreatment biopsies.

This specimen consisted of blood, obtained from a patient whose treatment included radiotherapy and nephrectomy. The receptor was isolated from a man aged 55 to 70 with renal cell carcinoma. The rearrangement joins TRBV7-8 to TRBJ2-2, with D possibly matching TRBD1 (7 bases). The CDR3 DNA reads as TGTGCCAGCAGCCCGCTCAACCAGGGGGGCACCGGGGAGCTGTTTTTT. Residues: CASSPLNQGGTGELFF.